This T cell receptor (beta chain) was sequenced for a study of brain metastases from non-small cell lung cancer. This CDR3 spans 16 amino acids. CDR1 SGHRS and CDR2 YFSETQ come from the germline V gene. Trimming removed 5 bases from V and 1 base from J; junction bases left unmatched: 8. The repertoire was sequenced with immunoSEQ multiplex PCR; TCRdb's copy has only in-frame clones and lacks some. This sample has 4,500 or so clones, with about 80% found just once. Sequencing was done on a sample of tumor-adjacent normal tissue. The V and J genes are TRBV5-1 and TRBJ2-3; 9 bases map to TRBD2. The sequence derives from a donor aged 40 or older with non-small cell lung cancer. The CDR3 region is CASSFTSGPRTDTQYF. The CDR3 nucleotides are TGCGCCAGCAGTTTTACTAGCGGGCCCCGCACAGATACGCAGTATTTT.